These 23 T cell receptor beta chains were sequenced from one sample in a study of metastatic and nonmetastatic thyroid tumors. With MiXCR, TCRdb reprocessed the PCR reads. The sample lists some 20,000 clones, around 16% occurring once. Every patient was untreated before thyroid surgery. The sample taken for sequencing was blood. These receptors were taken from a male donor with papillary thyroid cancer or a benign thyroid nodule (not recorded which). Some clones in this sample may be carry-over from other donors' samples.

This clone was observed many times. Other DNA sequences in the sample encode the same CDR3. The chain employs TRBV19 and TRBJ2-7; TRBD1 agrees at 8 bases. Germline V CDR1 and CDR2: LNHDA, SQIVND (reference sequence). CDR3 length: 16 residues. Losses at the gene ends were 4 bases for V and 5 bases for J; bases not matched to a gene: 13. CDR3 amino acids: CASSSAIWTGIHEQYF. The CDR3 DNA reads TGTGCCAGTAGTAGCGCAATATGGACAGGGATTCACGAGCAGTACTTC.

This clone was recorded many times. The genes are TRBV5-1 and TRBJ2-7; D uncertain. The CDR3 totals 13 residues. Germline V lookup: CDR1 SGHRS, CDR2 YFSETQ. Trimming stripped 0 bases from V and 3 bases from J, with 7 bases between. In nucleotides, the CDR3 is TGCGCCAGCAGCTTGGGTGTCGGCTACGAGCAGTACTTC. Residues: CASSLGVGYEQYF.

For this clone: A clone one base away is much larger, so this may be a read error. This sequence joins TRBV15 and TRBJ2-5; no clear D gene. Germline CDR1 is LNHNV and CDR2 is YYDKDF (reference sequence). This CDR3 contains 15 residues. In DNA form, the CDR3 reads TGTGACACCAGCAGAGGTTCTGGCAGTGAAGAGACCCAGTACTTC. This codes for CDTSRGSGSEETQYF. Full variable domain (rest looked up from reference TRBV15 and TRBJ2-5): DAMVIQNPRYQVTQFGKPVTLSCSQTLNHNVMYWYQQKSSQAPKLLFHYYDKDFNNEADTPDNFQSRRPNTSFCFLDIRSPGLGDTAMYLCDTSRGSGSEETQYFGPGTRLLVL.

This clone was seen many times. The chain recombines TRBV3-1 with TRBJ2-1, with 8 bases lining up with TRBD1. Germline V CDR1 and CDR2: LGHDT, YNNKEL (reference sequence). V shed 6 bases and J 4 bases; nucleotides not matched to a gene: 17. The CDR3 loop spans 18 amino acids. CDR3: CASRHGLRQGTAYNEQFF. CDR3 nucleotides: TGTGCCAGCAGACATGGATTGAGACAGGGGACGGCTTACAATGAGCAGTTCTTC.

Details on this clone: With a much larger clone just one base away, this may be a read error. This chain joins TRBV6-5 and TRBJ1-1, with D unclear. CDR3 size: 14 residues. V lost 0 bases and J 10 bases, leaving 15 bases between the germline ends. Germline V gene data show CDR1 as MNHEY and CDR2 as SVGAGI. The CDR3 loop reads CASSYSAVAEVAFF. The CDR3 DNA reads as TGTGCCAGCAGTTACTCGGCAGTGGCGGAGGTAGCTTTCTTT.

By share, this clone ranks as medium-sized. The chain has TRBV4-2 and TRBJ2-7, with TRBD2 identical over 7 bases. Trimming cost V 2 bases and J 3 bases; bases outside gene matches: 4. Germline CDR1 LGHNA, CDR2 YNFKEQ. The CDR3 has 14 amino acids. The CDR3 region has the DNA TGTGCCAGCAGCCAACGGACTAGGAACTACGAGCAGTACTTC. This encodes CASSQRTRNYEQYF.

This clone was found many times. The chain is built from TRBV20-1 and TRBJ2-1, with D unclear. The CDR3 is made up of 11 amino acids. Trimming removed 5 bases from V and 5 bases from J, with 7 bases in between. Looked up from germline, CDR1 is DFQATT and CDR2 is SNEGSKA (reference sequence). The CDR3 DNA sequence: TGCAGTGCTCCCCGTAACAATGAGCAGTTCTTC. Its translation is CSAPRNNEQFF.

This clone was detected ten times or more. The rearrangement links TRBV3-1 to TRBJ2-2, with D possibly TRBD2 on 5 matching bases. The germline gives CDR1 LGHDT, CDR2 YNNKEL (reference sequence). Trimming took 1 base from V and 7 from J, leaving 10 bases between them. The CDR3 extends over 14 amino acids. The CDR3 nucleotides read TGTGCCAGCAGCCAAGGGGCAGCGGTCGGGGAGCTGTTTTTT. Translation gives CASSQGAAVGELFF.

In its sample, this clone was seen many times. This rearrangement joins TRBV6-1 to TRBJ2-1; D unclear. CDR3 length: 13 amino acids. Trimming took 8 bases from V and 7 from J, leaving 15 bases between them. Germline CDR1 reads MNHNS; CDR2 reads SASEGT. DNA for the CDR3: TGTGCCAGCTCGACCTATAGTAAAAATGAGCAGTTCTTC. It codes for CASSTYSKNEQFF.

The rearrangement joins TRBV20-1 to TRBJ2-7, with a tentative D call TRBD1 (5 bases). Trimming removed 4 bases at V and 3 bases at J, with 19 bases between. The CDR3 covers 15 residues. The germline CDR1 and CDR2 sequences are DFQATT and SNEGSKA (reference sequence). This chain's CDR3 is CSAILTGVPVYEQYF. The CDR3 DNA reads TGCAGTGCTATCCTTACAGGCGTCCCCGTCTACGAGCAGTACTTC.

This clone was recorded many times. The CDR3 DNA reads as TGCAGCGTTTGGTTCTCCGGTCTAGCGGGAGTTCGCAATGAGCAGTTCTTC. It yields the protein CSVWFSGLAGVRNEQFF. The rearrangement uses TRBV29-1 and TRBJ2-1; 10 bases match TRBD2. The CDR3 has 17 residues. Germline V CDR1 and CDR2: SQVTM, ANQGSEA. With 5 bases clipped from V and 6 bases from J, the junction kept 16 bases outside the gene matches.

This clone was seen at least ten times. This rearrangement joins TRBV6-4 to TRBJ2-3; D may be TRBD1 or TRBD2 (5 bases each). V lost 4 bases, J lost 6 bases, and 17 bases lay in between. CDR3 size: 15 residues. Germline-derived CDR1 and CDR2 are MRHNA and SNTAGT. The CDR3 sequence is CASSGRGSEGDTQYF. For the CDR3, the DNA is TGTGCCAGCAGTGGCCGGGGCAGTGAGGGGGATACGCAGTATTTT.

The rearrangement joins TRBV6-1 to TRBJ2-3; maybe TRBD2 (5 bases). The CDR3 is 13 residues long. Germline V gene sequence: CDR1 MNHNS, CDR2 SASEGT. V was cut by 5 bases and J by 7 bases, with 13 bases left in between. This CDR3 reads CASSQPTGNTQYF. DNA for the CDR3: TGTGCCAGCAGTCAACCGACGGGGAATACGCAGTATTTT.

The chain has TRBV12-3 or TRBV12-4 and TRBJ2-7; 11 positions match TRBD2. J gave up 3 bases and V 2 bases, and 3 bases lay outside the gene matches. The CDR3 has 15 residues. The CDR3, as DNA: TGTGCCAGCAGTTTACACGGGACTAGCGGCTACGAGCAGTACTTC. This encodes CASSLHGTSGYEQYF.

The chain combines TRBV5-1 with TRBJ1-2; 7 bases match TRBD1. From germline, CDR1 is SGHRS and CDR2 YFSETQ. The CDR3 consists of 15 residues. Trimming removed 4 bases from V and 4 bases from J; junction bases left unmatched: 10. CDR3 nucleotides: TGCGCCAGCAGCCCAAACACAGGGGATGCCTATGGCTACACCTTC. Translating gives CASSPNTGDAYGYTF.

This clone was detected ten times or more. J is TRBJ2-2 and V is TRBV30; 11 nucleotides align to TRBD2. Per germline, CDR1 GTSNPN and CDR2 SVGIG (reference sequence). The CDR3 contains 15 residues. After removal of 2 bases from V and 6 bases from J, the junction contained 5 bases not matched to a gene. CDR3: CAWSLAGGPAGELFF. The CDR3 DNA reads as TGTGCCTGGAGTTTAGCGGGAGGGCCGGCCGGGGAGCTGTTTTTT. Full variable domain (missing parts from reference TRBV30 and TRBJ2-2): SQTIHQWPATLVQPVGSPLSLECTVEGTSNPNLYWYRQAAGRGLQLLFYSVGIGQISSEVPQNLSASRPQDRQFILSSKKLLLSDSGFYLCAWSLAGGPAGELFFGEGSRLTVL.

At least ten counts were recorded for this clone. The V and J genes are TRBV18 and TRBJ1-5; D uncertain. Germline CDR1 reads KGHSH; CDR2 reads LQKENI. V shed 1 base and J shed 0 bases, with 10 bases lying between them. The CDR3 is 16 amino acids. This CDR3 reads CASSPLAVHSNQPQHF. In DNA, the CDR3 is TGTGCCAGCTCACCACTTGCAGTCCATAGCAATCAGCCCCAGCATTTT.

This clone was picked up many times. For the CDR3, the DNA is TGCGCCAGCAGCTTCCTCTCGGGGATCACTGAAGCTTTCTTT. It encodes CASSFLSGITEAFF. The V gene is TRBV5-1, the J gene TRBJ1-1; D uncertain. Trimming took 2 bases from V and 4 from J, leaving 12 bases between them. The germline gives CDR1 SGHRS, CDR2 YFSETQ. The CDR3 is 14 residues long. Combining the CDR3 with reference TRBV5-1 and TRBJ1-1 gives the whole variable domain KAGVTQTPRYLIKTRGQQVTLSCSPISGHRSVSWYQQTPGQGLQFLFEYFSETQRNKGNFPGRFSGRQFSNSRSEMNVSTLELGDSALYLCASSFLSGITEAFFGQGTRLTVV.

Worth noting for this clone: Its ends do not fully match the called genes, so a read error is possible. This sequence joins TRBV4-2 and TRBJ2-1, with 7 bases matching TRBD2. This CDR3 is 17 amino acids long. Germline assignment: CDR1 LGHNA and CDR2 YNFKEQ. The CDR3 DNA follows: TGTGTCAGCAGCCCTGAAGGGGCCGGGACTACAAGTAATGAGCAGTTCTTC. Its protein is CVSSPEGAGTTSNEQFF.

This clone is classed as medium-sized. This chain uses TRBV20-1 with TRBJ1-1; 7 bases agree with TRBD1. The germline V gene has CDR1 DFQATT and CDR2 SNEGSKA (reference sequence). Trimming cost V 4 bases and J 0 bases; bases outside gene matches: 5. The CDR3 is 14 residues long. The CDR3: CSATRGAMNTEAFF. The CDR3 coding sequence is TGCAGTGCTACCAGGGGGGCAATGAACACTGAAGCTTTCTTT.

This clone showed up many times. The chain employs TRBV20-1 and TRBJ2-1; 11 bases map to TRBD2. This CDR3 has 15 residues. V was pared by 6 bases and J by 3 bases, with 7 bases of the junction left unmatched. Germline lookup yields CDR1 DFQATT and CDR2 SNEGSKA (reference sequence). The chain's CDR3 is CSANPGTSGYNEQFF. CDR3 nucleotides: TGCAGTGCCAACCCCGGGACTAGCGGCTACAATGAGCAGTTCTTC.

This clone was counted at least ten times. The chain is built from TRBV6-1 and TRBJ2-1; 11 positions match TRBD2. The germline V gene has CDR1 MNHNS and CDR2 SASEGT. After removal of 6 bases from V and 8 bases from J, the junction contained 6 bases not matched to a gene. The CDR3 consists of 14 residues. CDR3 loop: CASSWLAGGDEQFF. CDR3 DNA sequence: TGTGCCAGCAGCTGGCTAGCGGGAGGCGATGAGCAGTTCTTC.

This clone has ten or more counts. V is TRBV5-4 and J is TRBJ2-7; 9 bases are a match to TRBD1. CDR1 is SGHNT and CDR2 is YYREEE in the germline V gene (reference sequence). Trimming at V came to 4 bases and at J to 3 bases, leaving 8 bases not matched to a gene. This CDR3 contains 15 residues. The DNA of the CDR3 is TGTGCCAGCAGCCCGAATACAGGGGGCGGCTACGAGCAGTACTTC. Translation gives CASSPNTGGGYEQYF.